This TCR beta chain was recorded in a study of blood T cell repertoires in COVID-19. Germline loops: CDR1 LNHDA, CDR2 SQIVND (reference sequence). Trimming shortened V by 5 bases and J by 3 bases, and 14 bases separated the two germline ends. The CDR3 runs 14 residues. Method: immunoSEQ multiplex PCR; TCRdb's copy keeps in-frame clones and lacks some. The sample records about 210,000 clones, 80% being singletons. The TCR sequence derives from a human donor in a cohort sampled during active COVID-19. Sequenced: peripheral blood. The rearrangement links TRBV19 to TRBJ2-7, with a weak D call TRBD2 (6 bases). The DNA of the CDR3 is TGTGCCAGTAGTCCCCGACTAGACTTCTACGAGCAGTACTTC. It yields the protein CASSPRLDFYEQYF. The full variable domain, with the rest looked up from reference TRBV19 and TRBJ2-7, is DGGITQSPKYLFRKEGQNVTLSCEQNLNHDAMYWYRQDPGQGLRLIYYSQIVNDFQKGDIAEGYSVSREKKESFPLTVTSAQKNPTAFYLCASSPRLDFYEQYFGPGTRLTVT.